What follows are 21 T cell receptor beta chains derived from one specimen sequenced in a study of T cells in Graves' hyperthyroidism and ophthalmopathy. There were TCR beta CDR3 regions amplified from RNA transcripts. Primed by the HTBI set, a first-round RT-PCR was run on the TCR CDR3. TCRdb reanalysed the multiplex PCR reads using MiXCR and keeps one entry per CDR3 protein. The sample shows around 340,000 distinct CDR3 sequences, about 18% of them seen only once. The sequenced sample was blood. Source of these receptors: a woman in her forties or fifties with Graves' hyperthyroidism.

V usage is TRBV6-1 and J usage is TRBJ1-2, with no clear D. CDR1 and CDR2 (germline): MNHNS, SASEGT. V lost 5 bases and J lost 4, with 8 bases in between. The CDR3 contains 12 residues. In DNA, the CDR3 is TGTGCCAGCAGTAAGGAGCTCTATGGCTACACCTTC. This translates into CASSKELYGYTF.

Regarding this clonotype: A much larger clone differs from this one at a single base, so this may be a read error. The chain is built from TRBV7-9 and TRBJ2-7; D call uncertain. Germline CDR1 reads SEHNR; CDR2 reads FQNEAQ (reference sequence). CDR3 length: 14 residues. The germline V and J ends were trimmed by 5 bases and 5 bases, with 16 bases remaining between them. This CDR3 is CASSRIGVVDEQYV. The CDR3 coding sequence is TGTGCCAGCAGCAGAATTGGAGTCGTGGACGAGCAGTACGTC.

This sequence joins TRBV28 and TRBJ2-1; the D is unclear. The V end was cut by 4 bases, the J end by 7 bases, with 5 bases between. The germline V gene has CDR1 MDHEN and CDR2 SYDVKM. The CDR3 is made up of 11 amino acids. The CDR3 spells CASSWNNEQFF. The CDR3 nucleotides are TGTGCCAGCAGTTGGAATAATGAGCAGTTCTTC.

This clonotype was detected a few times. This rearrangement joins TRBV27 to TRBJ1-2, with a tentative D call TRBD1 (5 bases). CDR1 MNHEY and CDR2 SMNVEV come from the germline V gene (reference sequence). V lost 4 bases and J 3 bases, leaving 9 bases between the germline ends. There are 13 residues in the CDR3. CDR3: CASSSGNDYGYTF. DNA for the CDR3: TGTGCCAGCAGTTCAGGGAATGACTATGGCTACACCTTC.

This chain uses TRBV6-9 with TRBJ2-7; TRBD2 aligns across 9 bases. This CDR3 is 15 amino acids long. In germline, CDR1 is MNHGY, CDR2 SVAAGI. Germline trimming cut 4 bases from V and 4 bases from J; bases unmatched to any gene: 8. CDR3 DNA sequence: TGTGCCAGCAGTTCATATAGCGGGAGTCGATACGAGCAGTACTTC. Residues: CASSSYSGSRYEQYF.

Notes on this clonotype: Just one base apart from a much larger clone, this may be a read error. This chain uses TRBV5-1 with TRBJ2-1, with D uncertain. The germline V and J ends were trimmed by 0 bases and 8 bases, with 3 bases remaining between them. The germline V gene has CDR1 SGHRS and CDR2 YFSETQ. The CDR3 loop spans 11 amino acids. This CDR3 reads CASSLDDEQFF. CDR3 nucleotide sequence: TGCGCCAGCAGCTTGGACGATGAGCAGTTCTTC.

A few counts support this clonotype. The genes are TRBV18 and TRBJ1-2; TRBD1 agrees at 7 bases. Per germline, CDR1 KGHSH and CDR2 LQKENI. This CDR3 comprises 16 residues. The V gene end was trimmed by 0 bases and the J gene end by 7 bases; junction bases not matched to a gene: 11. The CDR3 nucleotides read TGTGCCAGCTCACCACCATCATCAGGGGGTCGCGGTGGCTACACCTTC. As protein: CASSPPSSGGRGGYTF. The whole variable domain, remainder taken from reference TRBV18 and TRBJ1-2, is NAGVMQNPRHLVRRRGQEARLRCSPMKGHSHVYWYRQLPEEGLKFMVYLQKENIIDESGMPKERFSAEFPKEGPSILRIQQVVRGDSAAYFCASSPPSSGGRGGYTFGSGTRLTVV.

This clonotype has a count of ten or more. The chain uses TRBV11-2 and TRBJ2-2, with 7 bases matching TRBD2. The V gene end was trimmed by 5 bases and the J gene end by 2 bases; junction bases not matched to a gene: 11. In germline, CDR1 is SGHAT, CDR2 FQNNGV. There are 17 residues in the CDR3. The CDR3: CASSVPISGINTGELFF. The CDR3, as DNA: TGTGCCAGCAGCGTACCGATCAGCGGGATCAACACCGGGGAGCTGTTTTTT.

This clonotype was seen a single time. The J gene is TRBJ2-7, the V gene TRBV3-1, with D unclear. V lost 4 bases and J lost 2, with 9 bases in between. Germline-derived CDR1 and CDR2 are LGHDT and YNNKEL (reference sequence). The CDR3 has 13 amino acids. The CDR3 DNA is TGTGCCAGCAGCCCCACAGTCACCTACGAGCAGTACGTC. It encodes CASSPTVTYEQYV.

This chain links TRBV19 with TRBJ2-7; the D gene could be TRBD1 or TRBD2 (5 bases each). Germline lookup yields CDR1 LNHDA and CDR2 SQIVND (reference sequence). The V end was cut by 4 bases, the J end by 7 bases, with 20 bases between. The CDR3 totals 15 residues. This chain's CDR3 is CASSSDYEGTREQYF. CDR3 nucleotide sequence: TGTGCCAGTAGTAGTGACTACGAAGGGACGCGGGAGCAGTACTTC. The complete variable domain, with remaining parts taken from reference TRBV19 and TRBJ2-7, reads DGGITQSPKYLFRKEGQNVTLSCEQNLNHDAMYWYRQDPGQGLRLIYYSQIVNDFQKGDIAEGYSVSREKKESFPLTVTSAQKNPTAFYLCASSSDYEGTREQYFGPGTRLTVT.

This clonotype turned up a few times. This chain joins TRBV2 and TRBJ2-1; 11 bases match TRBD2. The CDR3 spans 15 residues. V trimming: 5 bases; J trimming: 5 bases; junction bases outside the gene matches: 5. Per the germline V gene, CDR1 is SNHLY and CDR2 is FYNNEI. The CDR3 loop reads CASSRLSGGDNEQFF. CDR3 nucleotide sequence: TGTGCCAGCAGTCGCCTTAGCGGGGGGGACAATGAGCAGTTCTTC. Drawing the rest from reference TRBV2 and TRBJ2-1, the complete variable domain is EPEVTQTPSHQVTQMGQEVILRCVPISNHLYFYWYRQILGQKVEFLVSFYNNEISEKSEIFDDQFSVERPDGSNFTLKIRSTKLEDSAMYFCASSRLSGGDNEQFFGPGTRLTVL.

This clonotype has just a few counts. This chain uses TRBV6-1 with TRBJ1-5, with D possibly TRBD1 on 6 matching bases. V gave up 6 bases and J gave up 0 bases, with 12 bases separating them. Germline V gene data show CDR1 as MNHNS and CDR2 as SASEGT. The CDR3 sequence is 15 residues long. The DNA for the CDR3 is TGTGCCAGCAGCCGAGAACAGGGTAGCAATCAGCCCCAGCATTTT. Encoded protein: CASSREQGSNQPQHF.

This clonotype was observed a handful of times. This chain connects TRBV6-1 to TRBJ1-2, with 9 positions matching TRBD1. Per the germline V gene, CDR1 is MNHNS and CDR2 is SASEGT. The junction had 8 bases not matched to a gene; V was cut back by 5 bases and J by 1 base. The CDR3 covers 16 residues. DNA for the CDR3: TGTGCCAGCAGTTCACATGGGACAGGGCTTAACTATGGCTACACCTTC. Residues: CASSSHGTGLNYGYTF.

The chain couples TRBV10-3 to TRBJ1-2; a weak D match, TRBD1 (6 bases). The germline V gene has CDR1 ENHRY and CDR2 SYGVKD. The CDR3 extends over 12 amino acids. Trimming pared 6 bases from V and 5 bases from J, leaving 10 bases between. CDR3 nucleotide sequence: TGTGCCATCAGCCGTACAGGGTATGGCTACACCTTC. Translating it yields CAISRTGYGYTF.

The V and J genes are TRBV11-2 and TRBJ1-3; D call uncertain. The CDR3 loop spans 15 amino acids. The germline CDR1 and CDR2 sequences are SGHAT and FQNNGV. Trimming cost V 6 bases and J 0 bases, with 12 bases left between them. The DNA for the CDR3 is TGTGCCAGCAGAAGGTTGACTAGCTCTGGAAACACCATATATTTT. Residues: CASRRLTSSGNTIYF.

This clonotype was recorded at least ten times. This CDR3 reads CASSLVLGVSEAFF. CDR3 nucleotides: TGTGCCAGCAGTTTAGTCTTAGGGGTATCTGAAGCTTTCTTT. J is TRBJ1-1 and V is TRBV27; D is perhaps TRBD1 (5 bases). CDR3 length: 14 residues. The V and J ends lost 2 bases and 6 bases respectively, with 13 bases between them. The germline V gene encodes CDR1 MNHEY and CDR2 SMNVEV (reference sequence).

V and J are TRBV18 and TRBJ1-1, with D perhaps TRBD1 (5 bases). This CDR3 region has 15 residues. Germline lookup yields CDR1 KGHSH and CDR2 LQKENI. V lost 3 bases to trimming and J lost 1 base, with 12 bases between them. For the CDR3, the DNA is TGTGCCAGCTCACCCTCTAACAGGCAGAACACTGAAGCTTTCTTT. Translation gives CASSPSNRQNTEAFF.

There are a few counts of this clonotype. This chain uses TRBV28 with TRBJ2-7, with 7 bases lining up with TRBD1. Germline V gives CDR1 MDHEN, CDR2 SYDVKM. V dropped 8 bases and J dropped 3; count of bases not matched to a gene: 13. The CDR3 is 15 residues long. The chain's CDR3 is CASLSQDRTLYEQYF. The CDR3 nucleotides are TGTGCCAGCCTTTCCCAGGACAGGACTCTCTACGAGCAGTACTTC.

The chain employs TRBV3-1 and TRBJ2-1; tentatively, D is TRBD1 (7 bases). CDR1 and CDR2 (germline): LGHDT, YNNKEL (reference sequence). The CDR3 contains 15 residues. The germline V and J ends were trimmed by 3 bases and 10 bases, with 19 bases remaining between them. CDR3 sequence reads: CASSHVNGGGREQFF. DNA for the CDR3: TGTGCCAGCAGCCACGTGAATGGAGGGGGCCGAGAGCAGTTCTTC.

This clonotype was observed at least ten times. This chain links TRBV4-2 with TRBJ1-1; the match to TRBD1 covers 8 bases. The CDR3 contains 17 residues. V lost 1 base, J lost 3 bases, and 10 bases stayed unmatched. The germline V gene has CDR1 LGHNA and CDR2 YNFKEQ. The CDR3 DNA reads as TGTGCCAGCAGCCAAGGGGACCGGAACAGGGGGTACACTGAAGCTTTCTTT. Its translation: CASSQGDRNRGYTEAFF.

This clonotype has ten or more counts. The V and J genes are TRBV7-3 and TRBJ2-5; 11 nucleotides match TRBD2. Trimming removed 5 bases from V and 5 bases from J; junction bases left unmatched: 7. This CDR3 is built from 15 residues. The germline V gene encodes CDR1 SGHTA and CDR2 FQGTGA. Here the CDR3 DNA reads TGTGCCAGCAGCATAGCGGGAGGGCCGGGGGAGACCCAGTACTTC. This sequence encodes CASSIAGGPGETQYF.